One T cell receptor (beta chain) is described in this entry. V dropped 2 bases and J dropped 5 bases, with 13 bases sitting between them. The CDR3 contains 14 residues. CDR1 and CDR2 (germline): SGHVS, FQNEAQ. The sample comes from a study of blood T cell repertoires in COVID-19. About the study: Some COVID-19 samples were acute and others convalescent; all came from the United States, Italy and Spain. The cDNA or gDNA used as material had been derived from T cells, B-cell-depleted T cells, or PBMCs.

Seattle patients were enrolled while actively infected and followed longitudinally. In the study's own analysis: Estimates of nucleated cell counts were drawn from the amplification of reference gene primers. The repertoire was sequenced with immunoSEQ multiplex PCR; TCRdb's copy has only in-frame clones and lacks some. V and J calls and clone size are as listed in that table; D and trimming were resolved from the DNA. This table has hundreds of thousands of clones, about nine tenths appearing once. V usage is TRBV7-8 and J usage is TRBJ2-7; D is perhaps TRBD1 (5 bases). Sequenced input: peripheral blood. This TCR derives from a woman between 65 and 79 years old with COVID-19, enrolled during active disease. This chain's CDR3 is CASSLRRDFHEQYF. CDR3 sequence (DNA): TGTGCCAGCAGCTTACGCAGGGATTTCCACGAGCAGTACTTC.